This T cell receptor beta chain emerged from a study of T cell repertoires and Cas9 in healthy adults. For this clone: Its specificity is not known.

Sequencing used immunoSEQ multiplex PCR; TCRdb keeps in-frame clones, though not all of them. The table shows about 14,000 clones, with 89% occurring only once. The ends were cut back, 7 bases at V and 11 bases at J, with 12 bases in the middle. This CDR3 region has 12 residues. Germline CDR1 and CDR2: SNHLY and FYNNEI. Notes on the study in general: In vitro, SpCas9-reactive Tregs were reported to curb effector T cell proliferation and function.

Specimen: Tregs (CD4+, CD25+, CD127-, CD137-, CD154-) from PBMCs; culture status not recorded. The chain joins TRBV2 to TRBJ1-6; no firm D call. The sequence came from a human donor in good health. CDR3 loop: CASKADGTPLHF. CDR3 nucleotide sequence: TGTGCCAGCAAGGCTGATGGGACACCCCTCCACTTT.